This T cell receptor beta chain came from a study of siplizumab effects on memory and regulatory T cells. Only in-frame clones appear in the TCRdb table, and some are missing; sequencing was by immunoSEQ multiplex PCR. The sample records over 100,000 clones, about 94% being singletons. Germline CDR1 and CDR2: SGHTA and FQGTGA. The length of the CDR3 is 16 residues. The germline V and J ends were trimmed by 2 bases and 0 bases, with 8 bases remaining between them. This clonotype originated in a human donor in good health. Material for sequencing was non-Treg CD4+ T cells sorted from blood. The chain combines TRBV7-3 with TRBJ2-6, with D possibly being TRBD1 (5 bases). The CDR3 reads CASSLSRDSGANVLTF. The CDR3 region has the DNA TGTGCCAGCAGCTTATCCAGGGACTCTGGGGCCAACGTCCTGACTTTC.